This T cell receptor (beta chain) was recovered during a study of cytomegalovirus exposure and HLA in healthy donors. As concerns this clone: Its target is unknown.

Clones were read by immunoSEQ multiplex PCR, and TCRdb kept only the in-frame ones, dropping some. The sample records about 64,000 clones, 80% to 90% being singletons. Study-level findings and limits: Subsequent analysis revealed that first-cohort TCR clusters tended to co-occur in the roughly 120 validation repertoires.

This receptor was obtained from a woman between 18 and 29 years old in good health and CMV-seronegative. Source material: PBMCs.

Here the CDR3 reads CASSYAGINEQFF. Here the CDR3 DNA reads TGTGCCAGCAGCTACGCAGGTATCAATGAGCAGTTCTTC. The chain is built from TRBV7-3 and TRBJ2-1; D is undetermined. The CDR3 loop spans 13 amino acids. V was trimmed by 4 bases and J by 6 bases, leaving 10 bases between them. The germline CDR1 and CDR2 sequences are SGHTA and FQGTGA. Based on the CDR3 plus reference TRBV7-3 and TRBJ2-1, the full variable domain is GAGVSQTPSNKVTEKGKYVELRCDPISGHTALYWYRQSLGQGPEFLIYFQGTGAADDSGLPNDRFFAVRPEGSVSTLKIQRTERGDSAVYLCASSYAGINEQFFGPGTRLTVL.